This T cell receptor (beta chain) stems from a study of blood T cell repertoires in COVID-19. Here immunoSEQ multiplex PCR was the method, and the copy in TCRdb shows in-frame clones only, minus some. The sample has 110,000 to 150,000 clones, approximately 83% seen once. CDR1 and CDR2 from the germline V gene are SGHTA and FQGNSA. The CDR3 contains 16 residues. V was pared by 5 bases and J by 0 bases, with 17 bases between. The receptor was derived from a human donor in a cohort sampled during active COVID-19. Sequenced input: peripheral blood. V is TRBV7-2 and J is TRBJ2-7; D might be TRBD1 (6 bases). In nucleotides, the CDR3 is TGTGCCAGCAGCCCGGAATTGGGGGCTACCTCCTACGAGCAGTACTTC. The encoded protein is CASSPELGATSYEQYF.